A selection of T cell receptor beta chains follows, all from one sample in a study of response to subunit inactivated influenza vaccine. TCRdb recomputed calls from the RT-PCR reads with MiXCR, one row per CDR3 protein. The sample records about 500,000 distinct CDR3 sequences, around 7.9% being singletons. The material was PBMCs from blood, obtained around 2 years after vaccination. Receptors originate from a man between 50 and 69 years old who received an inactivated influenza vaccine. Both conserved end residues are part of each CDR3. Where a row states a size, it is once, few, many or the class of an expanded clone; other rows omit it.

>many|TRBJ2-1|TRBV11-2
CASSLAVGTGGQFF
>few|TRBJ1-1|TRBV5-1
CASSSGQGAGTEAFF
>many|TRBJ2-2|TRBV7-8
CASSSVSAGELFF
>few|TRBJ2-1|TRBV15
CATSRAGSYNEQFF
>many|TRBJ1-2|TRBV6-1
CASSRTTGQGGYTF
>-|TRBJ2-2|TRBV10-3
CAISERGSGTGRGTGELFF
>many|TRBJ2-1|TRBV4-1
CASSRQGQNNEQFF
>-|TRBJ2-3|TRBV20-1
CSARAPLRETQYF
>many|TRBJ1-5|TRBV12-3/TRBV12-4
CASRGTGNQPQHF
>once|TRBJ2-7|TRBV12-3/TRBV12-4
CASTPSGGSSIYQQYF
>few|TRBJ2-3|TRBV24-1
CATSEGTSGSTDTQYF
>-|TRBJ2-7|TRBV6-5
CASSYTRTGPSYEQYF
>-|TRBJ2-3|TRBV20-1
CSASIEAWTDTQYF
>-|TRBJ2-3|TRBV20-1
CSANAGLGTNTQYF
>many|TRBJ1-4|TRBV20-1
CSARGLNEKLFF
>many|TRBJ2-1|TRBV20-1
CSAGGMSSYNEQFF
>-|TRBJ2-3|TRBV9
CASSFRPSIADTQYF
>few|TRBJ2-5|TRBV12-3/TRBV12-4
CASSPLLGRETQYF
>-|TRBJ2-2|TRBV12-3/TRBV12-4
CASKDMAGNTGELFF
>many|TRBJ2-7|TRBV4-1
CASSQDRGFEQYF
>-|TRBJ2-5|TRBV5-1
CASSLEGNEETQYF
>few|TRBJ2-5|TRBV20-1
CSARSSTLRETQYF
>many|TRBJ2-5|TRBV20-1
CSALFRGARKSKETQYF
>-|TRBJ2-7|TRBV20-1
CSAVDSDSGSYEQYF
>few|TRBJ2-3|TRBV9
CASSASGGAADTQYF
>many|TRBJ1-2|TRBV20-1
CSAREKGHYGYTF
>-|TRBJ2-5|TRBV5-1
CASSSGPGEIQTQYF
>few|TRBJ2-3|TRBV4-1
CASSQDRLAGGGTDTQYF
>few|TRBJ1-4|TRBV14
CASSWTTATNEKLFF
>few|TRBJ2-7|TRBV24-1
CATSDRQDRGYEQYF
>-|TRBJ1-2|TRBV12-3/TRBV12-4
CASSRQKSNYGYTF
>many|TRBJ2-2|TRBV7-9
CASSLRQGPTPGELFF
>many|TRBJ2-5|TRBV7-2
CASSLTSGSIWETQYF
>few|TRBJ2-2|TRBV6-4
CASSVQENTGELFF
>-|TRBJ2-3|TRBV20-1
CSATRTSGSTDTQYF
>many|TRBJ2-5|TRBV5-6
CASSKGLEETQYF
>-|TRBJ2-1|TRBV28
CASSLYGAGAYNEQFF
>-|TRBJ2-7|TRBV7-9
CAGAKGYYEQYF
>-|TRBJ1-5|TRBV3-1
CASSQGTESQPQHF